One T cell receptor (beta chain) is described in this entry. What it binds is unknown. These data are taken from a study of identical twins. Study-level findings and limits: Conclusions were based on cross-sectional statistical analysis, without following the same donors.

TCRdb re-derived calls from the 5' RACE reads in MiXCR, one entry per CDR3 protein. This sample yields some 900,000 distinct CDR3 sequences, of which 10% to 15% are seen a single time; under 2% belongs to the top ten. Looked up from germline, CDR1 is WNHNN and CDR2 is SYGVQD (reference sequence). This CDR3 contains 18 residues. The trim removed 0 bases at V and 2 bases at J, leaving 8 bases unmatched. These data were likewise used in another study, on yellow fever vaccine responses in identical twins.

This TCR was sampled from a woman aged 18-29 years in good health. The sample consisted of PBMCs. V and J are TRBV10-1 and TRBJ2-7; 12 positions match TRBD2. This CDR3 reads CASSESLRTSGIPYEQYF. The CDR3 nucleotides are TGCGCCAGCAGTGAGTCTCTAAGGACTAGCGGGATTCCCTACGAGCAGTACTTC.